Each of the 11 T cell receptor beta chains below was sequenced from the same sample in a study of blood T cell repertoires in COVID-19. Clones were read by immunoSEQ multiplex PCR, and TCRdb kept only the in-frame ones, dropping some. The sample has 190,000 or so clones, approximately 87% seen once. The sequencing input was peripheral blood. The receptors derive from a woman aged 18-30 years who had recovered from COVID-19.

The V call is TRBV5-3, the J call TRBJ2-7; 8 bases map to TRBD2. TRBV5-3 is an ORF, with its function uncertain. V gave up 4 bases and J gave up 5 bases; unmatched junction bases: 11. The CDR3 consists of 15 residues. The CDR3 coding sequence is TGTGCCAGAAGCCAGACGGGTAGCGGGGTCAACGAGCAGTACGTC. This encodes CARSQTGSGVNEQYV.

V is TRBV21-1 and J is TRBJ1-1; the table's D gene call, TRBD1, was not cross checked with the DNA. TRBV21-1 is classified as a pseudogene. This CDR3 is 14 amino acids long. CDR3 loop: CASSPGAVQGPAFF. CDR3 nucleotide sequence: TGTGCCAGCAGCCCCGGAGCTGTGCAGGGGCCAGCTTTCTTT.

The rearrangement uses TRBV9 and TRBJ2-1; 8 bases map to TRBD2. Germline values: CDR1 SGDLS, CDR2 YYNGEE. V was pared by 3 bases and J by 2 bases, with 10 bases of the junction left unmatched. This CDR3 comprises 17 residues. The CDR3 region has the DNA TGTGCCAGCAGCGCCCGCGGAGGGACTAGAGCCTACAATGAGCAGTTCTTC. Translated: CASSARGGTRAYNEQFF.

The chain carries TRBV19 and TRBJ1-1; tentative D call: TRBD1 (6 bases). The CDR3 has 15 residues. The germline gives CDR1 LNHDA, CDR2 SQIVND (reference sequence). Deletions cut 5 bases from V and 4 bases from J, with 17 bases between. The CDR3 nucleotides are TGTGCCAGTAGTCCTCAACAGGGCAGAATCACTGAAGCTTTCTTT. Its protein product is CASSPQQGRITEAFF.

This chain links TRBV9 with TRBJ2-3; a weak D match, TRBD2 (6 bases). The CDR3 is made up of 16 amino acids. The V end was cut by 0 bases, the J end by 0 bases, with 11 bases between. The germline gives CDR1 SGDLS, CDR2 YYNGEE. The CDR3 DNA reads TGTGCCAGCAGCGTAGCGGGAGCTACCAGCACAGATACGCAGTATTTT. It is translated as CASSVAGATSTDTQYF.

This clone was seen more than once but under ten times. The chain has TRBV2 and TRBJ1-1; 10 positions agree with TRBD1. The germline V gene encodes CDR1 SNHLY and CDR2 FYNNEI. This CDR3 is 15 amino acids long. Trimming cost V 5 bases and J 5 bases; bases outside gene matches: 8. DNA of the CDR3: TGTGCCAGCAGTCAAAGGGACAGGGGCTTTACTGAAGCTTTCTTT. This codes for CASSQRDRGFTEAFF.

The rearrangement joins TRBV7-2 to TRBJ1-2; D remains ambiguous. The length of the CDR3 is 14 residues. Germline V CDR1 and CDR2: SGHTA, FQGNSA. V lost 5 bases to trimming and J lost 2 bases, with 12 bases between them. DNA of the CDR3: TGTGCCAGCAGCCAGGTTGCGGGCAACTATGGCTACACCTTC. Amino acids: CASSQVAGNYGYTF.

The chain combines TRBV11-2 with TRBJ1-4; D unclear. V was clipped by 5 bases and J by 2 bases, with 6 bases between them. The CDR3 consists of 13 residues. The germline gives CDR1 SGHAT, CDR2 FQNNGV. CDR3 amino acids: CASSVSTNEKLFF. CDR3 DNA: TGTGCCAGCAGCGTTAGCACTAATGAAAAACTGTTTTTT. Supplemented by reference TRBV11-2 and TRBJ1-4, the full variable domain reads EAGVAQSPRYKIIEKRQSVAFWCNPISGHATLYWYQQILGQGPKLLIQFQNNGVVDDSQLPKDRFSAERLKGVDSTLKIQPAKLEDSAVYLCASSVSTNEKLFFGSGTQLSVL.

DNA of the CDR3: TGTGCCAGCATCCAACTCACAGGGGGGGAAGAGACCCAGTACTTC. Translation gives CASIQLTGGEETQYF. The V and J genes are TRBV7-9 and TRBJ2-5, with TRBD1 as a possible D gene (8 bases). The V end lost 7 bases, the J end lost 3 bases, and 18 bases lay between the germline ends. The germline CDR1 and CDR2 sequences are SEHNR and FQNEAQ (reference sequence). This CDR3 spans 15 amino acids. The entire variable domain, with the rest obtained from reference TRBV7-9 and TRBJ2-5, is as follows: DTGVSQNPRHKITKRGQNVTFRCDPISEHNRLYWYRQTLGQGPEFLTYFQNEAQLEKSRLLSDRFSAERPKGSFSTLEIQRTEQGDSAMYLCASIQLTGGEETQYFGPGTRLLVL.

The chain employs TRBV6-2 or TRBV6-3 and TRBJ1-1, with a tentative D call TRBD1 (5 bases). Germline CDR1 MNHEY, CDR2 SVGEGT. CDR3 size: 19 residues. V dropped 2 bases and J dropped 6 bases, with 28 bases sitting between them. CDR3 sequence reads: CASSYDESRVGTKRAEAFF. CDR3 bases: TGTGCCAGCAGTTACGATGAGAGCAGGGTCGGGACTAAAAGGGCTGAAGCTTTCTTT.

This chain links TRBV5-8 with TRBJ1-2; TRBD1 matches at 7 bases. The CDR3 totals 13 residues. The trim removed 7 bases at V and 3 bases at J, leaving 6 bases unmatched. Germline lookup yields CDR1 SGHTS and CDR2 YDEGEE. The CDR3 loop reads CASATGPDYGYTF. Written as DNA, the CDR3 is TGTGCCAGCGCGACAGGGCCTGACTATGGCTACACCTTC.